This TCR beta chain is from a study of blood T cell repertoires in COVID-19. Assay: immunoSEQ multiplex PCR; the TCRdb copy retains only in-frame clones and omits some. The sample lists 200,000 to 250,000 clones; 85% were seen once. CDR3 length: 18 residues. V shed 0 bases and J 0 bases; nucleotides not matched to a gene: 8. In germline, CDR1 is LNHNV, CDR2 YYDKDF (reference sequence). This receptor was identified in a woman between 65 and 79 years old with COVID-19, enrolled during active disease. The gene calls are TRBV15 and TRBJ1-5; 7 bases fit TRBD1. The source material was peripheral blood. Here the CDR3 DNA reads TGTGCCACCAGCAGAGATGGGGGGACAGCGAATAGCAATCAGCCCCAGCATTTT. This sequence encodes CATSRDGGTANSNQPQHF.